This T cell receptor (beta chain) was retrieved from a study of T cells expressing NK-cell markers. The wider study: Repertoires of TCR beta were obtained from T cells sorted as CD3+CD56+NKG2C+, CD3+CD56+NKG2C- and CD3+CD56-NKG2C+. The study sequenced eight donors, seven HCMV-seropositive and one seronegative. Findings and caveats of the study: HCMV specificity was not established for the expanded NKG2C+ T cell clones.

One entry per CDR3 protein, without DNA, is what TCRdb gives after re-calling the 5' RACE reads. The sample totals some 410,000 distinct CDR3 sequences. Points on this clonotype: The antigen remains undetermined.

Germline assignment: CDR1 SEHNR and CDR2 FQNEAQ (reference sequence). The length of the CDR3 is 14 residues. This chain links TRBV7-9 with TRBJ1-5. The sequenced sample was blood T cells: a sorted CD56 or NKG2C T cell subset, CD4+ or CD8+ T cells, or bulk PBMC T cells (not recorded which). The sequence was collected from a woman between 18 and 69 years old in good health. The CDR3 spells CASSPMEGGRPQHF.